This is a list of T cell receptor beta chains from one sample in a study of OX40 agonist ivuxolimab in advanced cancers. Measured with immunoSEQ multiplex PCR; TCRdb has only the in-frame clones, and not every one. This repertoire shows approximately 47,000 clones, about nine tenths found once; its top ten account for more than 6.5%. The starting material was CD4+ or CD8+ T cells sorted from blood, obtained in a trial of the OX40 agonist ivuxolimab. Source of these receptors: an adult with an advanced solid tumor such as melanoma, head and neck, liver or kidney cancer. CDR3s include the opening cysteine and the closing phenylalanine or tryptophan. The order of the fields is D gene, V gene, J gene, clone size, CDR3 protein, CDR3 DNA. D genes are given only for firm matches. For some rows the clone size is stated as once, few or many, or as a class when expanded; others skip it.

D: .
V: TRBV6-1
J: TRBJ1-6
size: few
CDR3: CASSDRENSPLHF
DNA: TGTGCCAGCAGTGACAGGGAAAATTCACCCCTCCACTTT

D: .
V: TRBV7-9
J: TRBJ1-1
size: .
CDR3: CASRRPGEGNTEAFF
DNA: TGTGCCAGCAGACGTCCGGGGGAGGGAAACACTGAAGCTTTCTTT

D: .
V: TRBV28
J: TRBJ2-2
size: .
CDR3: CASSARVNTGELFF
DNA: TGTGCCAGCTCTGCCAGGGTAAACACCGGGGAGCTGTTTTTT

D: .
V: TRBV2
J: TRBJ1-5
size: .
CDR3: CASRLLNQPQHF
DNA: TGTGCCAGCAGACTCCTGAATCAGCCCCAGCATTTT

D: TRBD1
V: TRBV7-9
J: TRBJ2-1
size: .
CDR3: CANTGDAYNEQFF
DNA: TGTGCCAACACAGGGGACGCCTACAATGAGCAGTTCTTC

D: TRBD1
V: TRBV7-2
J: TRBJ2-5
size: .
CDR3: CASSLAWTGAEETQYF
DNA: TGTGCCAGCAGCTTAGCTTGGACAGGGGCGGAGGAGACCCAGTACTTC

D: TRBD2
V: TRBV19
J: TRBJ2-7
size: .
CDR3: CASSIASGVNEQYF
DNA: TGTGCCAGTAGTATCGCTAGCGGGGTTAACGAGCAGTACTTC

D: .
V: TRBV6-5
J: TRBJ1-1
size: .
CDR3: CASSYAVVPTEAFF
DNA: TGTGCCAGCAGTTACGCCGTCGTTCCCACTGAAGCTTTCTTT

D: .
V: TRBV30
J: TRBJ2-7
size: .
CDR3: CAWRAGQPYEQYF
DNA: TGTGCCTGGAGGGCCGGGCAGCCCTACGAGCAGTACTTC

D: .
V: TRBV7-9
J: TRBJ1-1
size: .
CDR3: CASSLESGILSFF
DNA: TGTGCCAGCAGCTTAGAATCGGGGATCTTATCTTTCTTT

D: .
V: TRBV27
J: TRBJ1-5
size: once
CDR3: CASSLPGEGQPQHF
DNA: TGTGCCAGCAGCCTCCCAGGGGAGGGCCAGCCCCAGCATTTT

D: .
V: TRBV7-7
J: TRBJ2-2
size: once
CDR3: CASSQTSPGELFF
DNA: TGTGCTAGCAGCCAGACTAGTCCCGGGGAGCTGTTTTTT

D: .
V: TRBV5-4
J: TRBJ2-5
size: .
CDR3: CASSSLAELQETQYF
DNA: TGTGCCAGCAGCTCGTTAGCGGAGTTACAAGAGACCCAGTACTTC

D: TRBD1
V: TRBV7-2
J: TRBJ2-1
size: .
CDR3: CASSWTGSYNEQFF
DNA: TGTGCCAGCAGCTGGACAGGGTCCTACAATGAGCAGTTCTTC

D: .
V: TRBV6-5
J: TRBJ1-5
size: .
CDR3: CASSPGGANQPQHF
DNA: TGTGCCAGCAGTCCCGGTGGAGCAAATCAGCCCCAGCATTTT

D: TRBD1
V: TRBV6-5
J: TRBJ2-2
size: .
CDR3: CASSQTGAAGELFF
DNA: TGTGCCAGCAGTCAAACAGGGGCCGCCGGGGAGCTGTTTTTT

D: .
V: TRBV19
J: TRBJ1-1
size: .
CDR3: CASTEGEFTEAFF
DNA: TGTGCCAGTACCGAGGGGGAATTCACTGAAGCTTTCTTT

D: TRBD1
V: TRBV29-1
J: TRBJ2-7
size: .
CDR3: CSAEAQGSYEQYF
DNA: TGCAGCGCCGAAGCACAGGGGAGCTACGAGCAGTACTTC

D: .
V: TRBV13
J: TRBJ2-5
size: .
CDR3: CASSSATSAEETQYF
DNA: TGTGCCAGCAGTAGTGCTACTTCAGCGGAAGAGACCCAGTACTTC

D: .
V: TRBV9
J: TRBJ2-7
size: .
CDR3: CASSVGGDREQYF
DNA: TGTGCCAGCAGCGTCGGAGGGGATCGCGAGCAGTACTTC

D: TRBD1
V: TRBV10-2
J: TRBJ1-1
size: .
CDR3: CASGLDRDDMNTEAFF
DNA: TGCGCCAGCGGGCTGGACAGGGATGACATGAACACTGAAGCTTTCTTT

D: .
V: TRBV11-2
J: TRBJ2-1
size: once
CDR3: CASSLAGSSDEQFF
DNA: TGTGCCAGCAGCTTAGCGGGGTCCTCCGATGAGCAGTTCTTC

D: .
V: TRBV6-1
J: TRBJ2-3
size: .
CDR3: CASSEWAGTSSTDTQYF
DNA: TGTGCCAGCAGTGAATGGGCGGGAACCTCTAGCACAGATACGCAGTATTTT

D: TRBD1
V: TRBV6-1
J: TRBJ2-5
size: once
CDR3: CASSEATGGVETQYF
DNA: TGTGCCAGCAGTGAAGCGACAGGGGGCGTAGAGACCCAGTACTTC

D: .
V: TRBV5-5
J: TRBJ2-4
size: .
CDR3: CASSLNPWAVQYF
DNA: TGTGCCAGCAGCTTGAACCCCTGGGCCGTTCAGTACTTC

D: .
V: TRBV6-1
J: TRBJ1-4
size: .
CDR3: CASSEDAGAANEKLFF
DNA: TGTGCCAGCAGTGAAGACGCAGGGGCAGCTAATGAAAAACTGTTTTTT

D: .
V: TRBV15
J: TRBJ2-1
size: .
CDR3: CATSSRRGVFNEQFF
DNA: TGTGCCACCAGCAGTCGCCGGGGTGTCTTCAATGAGCAGTTCTTC

D: .
V: TRBV19
J: TRBJ1-5
size: .
CDR3: CASSIPGLYHF
DNA: TGTGCCAGTAGTATCCCAGGGCTATATCATTTT

D: TRBD1
V: TRBV10-2
J: TRBJ1-4
size: .
CDR3: CASSDRGTNEKLFF
DNA: TGCGCCAGCAGTGACAGGGGGACGAATGAAAAACTGTTTTTT

D: TRBD1
V: TRBV27
J: TRBJ2-7
size: .
CDR3: CASSFPDRLYEQYF
DNA: TGTGCCAGCAGTTTTCCGGACAGGCTCTACGAGCAGTACTTC

D: .
V: TRBV5-1
J: TRBJ2-3
size: once
CDR3: CASSLGGPTSRQVRTDTQYF
DNA: TGCGCCAGCAGCTTGGGGGGCCCGACAAGTCGCCAGGTGCGCACAGATACGCAGTATTTT